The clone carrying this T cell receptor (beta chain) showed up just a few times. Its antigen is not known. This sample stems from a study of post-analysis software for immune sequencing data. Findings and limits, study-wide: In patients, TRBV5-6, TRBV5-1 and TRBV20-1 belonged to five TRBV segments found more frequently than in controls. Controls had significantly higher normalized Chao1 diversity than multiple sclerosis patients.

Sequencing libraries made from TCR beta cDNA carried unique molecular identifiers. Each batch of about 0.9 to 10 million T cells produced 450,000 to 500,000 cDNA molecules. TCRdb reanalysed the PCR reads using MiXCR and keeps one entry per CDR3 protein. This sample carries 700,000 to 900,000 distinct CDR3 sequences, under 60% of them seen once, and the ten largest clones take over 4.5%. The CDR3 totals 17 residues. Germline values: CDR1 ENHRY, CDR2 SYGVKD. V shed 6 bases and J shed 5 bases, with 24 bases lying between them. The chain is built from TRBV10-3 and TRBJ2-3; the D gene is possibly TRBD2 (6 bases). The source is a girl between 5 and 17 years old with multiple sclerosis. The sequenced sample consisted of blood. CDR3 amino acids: CAISGPGGADRGDTQYF. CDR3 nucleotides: TGTGCCATCAGCGGACCCGGGGGAGCGGATCGGGGAGATACGCAGTATTTT.